This T cell receptor beta chain was identified in a study of T cells after posttransplantation cyclophosphamide. Data came from immunoSEQ multiplex PCR; TCRdb stores just in-frame clones and leaves some out. The table lists 13,000 to 15,000 clones, over 60% of them singletons. The CDR3 length is 15 residues. Germline CDR1 reads MNHNS; CDR2 reads SASEGT. Unmatched junction bases numbered 6, after V lost 5 bases and J lost 7 bases. The chain links TRBV6-1 to TRBJ2-1, with 12 bases fitting TRBD2. This clonotype originated in a man between 50 and 59 years old. Sample: memory CD4+ T cells sorted from PBMCs. This CDR3 is CASSSRLAGDNEQFF. The CDR3 nucleotides read TGTGCCAGCAGTTCGCGACTAGCGGGAGATAATGAGCAGTTCTTC.